The source of this T cell receptor (beta chain) is a study of blood T cell repertoires in COVID-19. Study-wide background: COVID-19 samples, acute and convalescent, were from the United States, Italy and Spain. From T cells, B-cell-depleted T cells, or PBMCs came the material, which was cDNA or gDNA.

The CDR3 contains 14 residues. CDR1 is MNHEY and CDR2 is SVGAGI in the germline V gene. V was cut by 6 bases and J by 7 bases, with 16 bases left in between. Authors' data handling: The assay estimated nucleated cells by amplifying reference gene primers. Here immunoSEQ multiplex PCR was the method, and the copy in TCRdb shows in-frame clones only, minus some. D and trimming come from the DNA, and the V and J calls and clone size come from that table. This table has roughly 42,000 clones, roughly nine tenths appearing once. Sequencing used peripheral blood. The clonotype was recovered from a human donor in a cohort sampled during active COVID-19. J is TRBJ2-1 and V is TRBV6-5; tentatively, D is TRBD2 (7 bases). CDR3 coding DNA: TGTGCCAGCAGGCCCTCTGGGAGGGGGAATGAGCAGTTCTTC. It specifies CASRPSGRGNEQFF.